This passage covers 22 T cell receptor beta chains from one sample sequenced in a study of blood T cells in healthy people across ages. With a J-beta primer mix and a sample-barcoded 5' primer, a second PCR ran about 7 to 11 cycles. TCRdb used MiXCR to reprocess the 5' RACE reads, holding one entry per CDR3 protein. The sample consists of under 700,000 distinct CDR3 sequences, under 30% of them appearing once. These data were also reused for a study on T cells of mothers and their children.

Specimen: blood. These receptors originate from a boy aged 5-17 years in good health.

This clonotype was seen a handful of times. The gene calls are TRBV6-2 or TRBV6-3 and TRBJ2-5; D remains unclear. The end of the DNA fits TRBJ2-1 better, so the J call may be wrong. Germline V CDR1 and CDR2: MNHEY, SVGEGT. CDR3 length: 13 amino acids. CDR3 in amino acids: CASSYGENNEQFF. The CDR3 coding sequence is TGTGCCAGCAGTTACGGAGAGAACAATGAGCAGTTCTTC.

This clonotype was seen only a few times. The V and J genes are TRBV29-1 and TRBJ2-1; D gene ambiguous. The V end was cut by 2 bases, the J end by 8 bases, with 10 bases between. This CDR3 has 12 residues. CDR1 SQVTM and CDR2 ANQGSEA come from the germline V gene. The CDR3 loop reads CSVESSRDEQFF. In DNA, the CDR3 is TGCAGCGTTGAATCCAGTCGGGATGAGCAGTTCTTC.

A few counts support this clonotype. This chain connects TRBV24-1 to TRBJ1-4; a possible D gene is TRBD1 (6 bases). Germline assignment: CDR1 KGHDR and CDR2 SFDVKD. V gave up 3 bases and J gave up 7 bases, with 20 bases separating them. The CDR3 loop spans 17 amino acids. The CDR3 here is CATSDHGSGARGEKLFF. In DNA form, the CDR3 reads TGTGCCACCAGTGATCACGGTTCAGGGGCGCGGGGTGAAAAACTGTTTTTT.

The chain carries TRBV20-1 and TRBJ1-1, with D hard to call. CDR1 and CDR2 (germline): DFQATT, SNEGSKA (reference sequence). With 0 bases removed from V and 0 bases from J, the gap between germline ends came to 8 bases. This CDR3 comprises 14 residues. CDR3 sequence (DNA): TGCAGTGCTAGAGACGCGACTCTGAACACTGAAGCTTTCTTT. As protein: CSARDATLNTEAFF.

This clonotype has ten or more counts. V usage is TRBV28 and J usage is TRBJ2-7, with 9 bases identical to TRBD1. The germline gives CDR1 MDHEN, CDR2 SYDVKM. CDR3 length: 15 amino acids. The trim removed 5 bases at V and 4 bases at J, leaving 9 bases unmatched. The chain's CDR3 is CASSPTRQGGYEQYF. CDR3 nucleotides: TGTGCCAGCAGTCCCACTCGACAGGGGGGGTACGAGCAGTACTTC. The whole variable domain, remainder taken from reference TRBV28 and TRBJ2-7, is DVKVTQSSRYLVKRTGEKVFLECVQDMDHENMFWYRQDPGLGLRLIYFSYDVKMKEKGDIPEGYSVSREKKERFSLILESASTNQTSMYLCASSPTRQGGYEQYFGPGTRLTVT.

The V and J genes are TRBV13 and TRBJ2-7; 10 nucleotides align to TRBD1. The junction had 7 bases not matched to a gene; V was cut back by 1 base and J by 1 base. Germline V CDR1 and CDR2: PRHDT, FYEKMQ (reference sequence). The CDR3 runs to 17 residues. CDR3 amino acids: CASSLVGTGVLSYEQYF. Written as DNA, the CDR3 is TGTGCCAGCAGCTTAGTGGGGACAGGGGTTCTGTCCTACGAGCAGTACTTC.

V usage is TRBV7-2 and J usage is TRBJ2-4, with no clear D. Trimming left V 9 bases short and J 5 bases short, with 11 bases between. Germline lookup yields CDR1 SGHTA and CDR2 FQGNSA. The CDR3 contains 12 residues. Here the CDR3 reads CASSLDQNIQYF. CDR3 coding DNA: TGTGCCAGTTCACTCGATCAAAACATTCAGTACTTC.

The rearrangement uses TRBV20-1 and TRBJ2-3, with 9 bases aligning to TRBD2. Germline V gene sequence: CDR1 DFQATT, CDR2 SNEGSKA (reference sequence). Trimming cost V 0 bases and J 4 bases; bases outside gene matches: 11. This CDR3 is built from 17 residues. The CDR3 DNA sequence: TGCAGTGCTAGAGATCTTGCCGCGGGAGGGTCGGCAGATACGCAGTATTTT. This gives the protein CSARDLAAGGSADTQYF.

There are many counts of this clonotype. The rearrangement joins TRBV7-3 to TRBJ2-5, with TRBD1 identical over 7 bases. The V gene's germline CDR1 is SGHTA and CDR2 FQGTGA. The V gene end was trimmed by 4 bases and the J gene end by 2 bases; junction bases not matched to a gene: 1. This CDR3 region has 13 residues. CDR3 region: CASSWGQQETQYF. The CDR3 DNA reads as TGTGCCAGCAGCTGGGGACAGCAAGAGACCCAGTACTTC.

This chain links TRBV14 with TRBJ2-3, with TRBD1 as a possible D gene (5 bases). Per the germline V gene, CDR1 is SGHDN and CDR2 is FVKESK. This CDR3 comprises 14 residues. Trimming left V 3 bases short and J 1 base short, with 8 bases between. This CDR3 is CASSQRQRTDTQYF. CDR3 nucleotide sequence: TGTGCCAGCAGCCAGCGACAGCGCACAGATACGCAGTATTTT.

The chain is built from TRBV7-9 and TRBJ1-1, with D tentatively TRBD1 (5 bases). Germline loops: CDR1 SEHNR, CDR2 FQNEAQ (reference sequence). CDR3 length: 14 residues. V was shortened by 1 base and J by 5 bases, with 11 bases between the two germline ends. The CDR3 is CASSLVIGGTEAFF. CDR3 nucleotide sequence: TGTGCCAGCAGCTTAGTGATTGGGGGAACTGAAGCTTTCTTT.

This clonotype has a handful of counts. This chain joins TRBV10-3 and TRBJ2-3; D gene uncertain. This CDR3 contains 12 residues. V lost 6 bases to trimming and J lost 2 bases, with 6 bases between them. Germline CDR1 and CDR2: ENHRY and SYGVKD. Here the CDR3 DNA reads TGTGCCATCAGCCCCTCCACAGATACGCAGTATTTT. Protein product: CAISPSTDTQYF.

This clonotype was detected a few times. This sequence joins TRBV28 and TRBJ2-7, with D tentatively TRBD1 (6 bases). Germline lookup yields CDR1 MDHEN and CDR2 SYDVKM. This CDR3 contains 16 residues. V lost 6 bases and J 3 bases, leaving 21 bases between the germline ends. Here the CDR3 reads CASSYPPWGLDYEQYF. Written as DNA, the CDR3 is TGTGCCAGCAGCTACCCCCCGTGGGGGCTTGACTACGAGCAGTACTTC.

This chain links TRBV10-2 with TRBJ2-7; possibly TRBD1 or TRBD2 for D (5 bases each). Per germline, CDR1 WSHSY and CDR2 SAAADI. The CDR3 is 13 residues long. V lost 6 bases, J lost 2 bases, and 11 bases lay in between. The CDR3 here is CASSQRGPYEQYF. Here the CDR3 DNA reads TGCGCCAGCAGCCAACGGGGACCCTACGAGCAGTACTTC.

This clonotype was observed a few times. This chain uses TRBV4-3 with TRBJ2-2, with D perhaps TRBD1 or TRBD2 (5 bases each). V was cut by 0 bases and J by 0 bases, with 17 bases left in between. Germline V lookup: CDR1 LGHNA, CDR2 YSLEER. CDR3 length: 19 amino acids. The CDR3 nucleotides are TGCGCCAGCAGCCAAGATCAAAGGGCCGGGACGCCGAACACCGGGGAGCTGTTTTTT. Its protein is CASSQDQRAGTPNTGELFF.

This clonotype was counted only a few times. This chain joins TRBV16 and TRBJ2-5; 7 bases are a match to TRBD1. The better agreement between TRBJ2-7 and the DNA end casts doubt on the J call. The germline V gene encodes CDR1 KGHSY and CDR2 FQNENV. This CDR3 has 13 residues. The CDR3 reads CASSSHRGYEQYF. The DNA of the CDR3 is TGTGCCAGCAGCTCCCACAGGGGATACGAGCAGTACTTC.

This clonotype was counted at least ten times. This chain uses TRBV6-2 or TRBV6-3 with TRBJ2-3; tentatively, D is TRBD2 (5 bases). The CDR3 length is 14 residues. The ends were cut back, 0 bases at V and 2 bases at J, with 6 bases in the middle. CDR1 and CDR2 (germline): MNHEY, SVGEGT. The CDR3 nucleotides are TGTGCCAGCAGTTACTCGGAGGTCACAGATACGCAGTATTTT. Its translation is CASSYSEVTDTQYF.

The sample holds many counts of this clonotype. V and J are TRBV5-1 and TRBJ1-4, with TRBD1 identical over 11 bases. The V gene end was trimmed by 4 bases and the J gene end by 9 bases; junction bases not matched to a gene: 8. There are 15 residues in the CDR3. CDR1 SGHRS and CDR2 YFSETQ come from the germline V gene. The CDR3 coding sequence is TGCGCCAGCAGCCCTGGAAGGGACAGGGGGAAAAAACTGTTTTTT. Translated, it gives CASSPGRDRGKKLFF.

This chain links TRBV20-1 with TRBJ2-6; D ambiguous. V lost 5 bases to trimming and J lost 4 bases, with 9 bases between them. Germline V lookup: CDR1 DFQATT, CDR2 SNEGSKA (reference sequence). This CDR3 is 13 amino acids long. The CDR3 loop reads CSAVEIGANVLTF. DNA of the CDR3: TGCAGTGCTGTAGAGATAGGGGCCAACGTCCTGACTTTC.

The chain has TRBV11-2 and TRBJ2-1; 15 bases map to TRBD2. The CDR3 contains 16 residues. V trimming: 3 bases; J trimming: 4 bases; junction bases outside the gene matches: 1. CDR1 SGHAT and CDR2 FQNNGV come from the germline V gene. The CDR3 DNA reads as TGTGCCAGCAGCTTGGGGACTAGCGGGAGGTACAATGAGCAGTTCTTC. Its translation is CASSLGTSGRYNEQFF.

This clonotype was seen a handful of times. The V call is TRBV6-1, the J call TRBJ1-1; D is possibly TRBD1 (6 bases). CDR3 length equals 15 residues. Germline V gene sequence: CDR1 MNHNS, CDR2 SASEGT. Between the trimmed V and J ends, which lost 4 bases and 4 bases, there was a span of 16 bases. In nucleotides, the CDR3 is TGTGCCAGCAGTGCCCAACAGGGAAGAGGCACTGAAGCTTTCTTT. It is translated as CASSAQQGRGTEAFF.

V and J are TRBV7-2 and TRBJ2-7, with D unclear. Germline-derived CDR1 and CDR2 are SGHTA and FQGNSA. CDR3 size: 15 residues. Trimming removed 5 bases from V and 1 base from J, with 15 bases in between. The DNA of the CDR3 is TGTGCCAGCAGCCGAGGCAATTCCGGGTCCTACGAGCAGTACTTC. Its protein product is CASSRGNSGSYEQYF.